This is a list of T cell receptor beta chains from one sample in a study of early T cells in non-severe SARS-CoV-2 infection. Each CDR3 protein is one row after TCRdb ran MiXCR on the 5' RACE reads. The data show more than 35,000 distinct CDR3 sequences, 5.8% seen once. What was sequenced was whole blood. Source of these receptors: an adult who was a healthcare worker with PCR-confirmed SARS-CoV-2 infection or an uninfected control (not recorded which). CDR3s include the opening cysteine and the closing phenylalanine or tryptophan. A D gene is named only where the DNA matches it firmly. The listing skips clone size in some rows; elsewhere it reads once, few, many or a size class.

J: TRBJ2-7
V: TRBV3-1
size: many
D: TRBD2
DNA: TGTGCCAGCACGCCGGGACTAGCGGCATACGAGCAGTACTTC
CDR3: CASTPGLAAYEQYF

J: TRBJ2-5
V: TRBV10-3
size: many
D: .
DNA: TGTGCCATCAGTGAGTTTAGGGCCCTACCTCAAGAGACCCAGTACTTC
CDR3: CAISEFRALPQETQYF

J: TRBJ1-1
V: TRBV6-6
size: .
D: TRBD1
DNA: TGTGCCAGCAGTCCTCGACAGGGCGGAGGAGGGAACACTGAAGCTTTCTTT
CDR3: CASSPRQGGGGNTEAFF

J: TRBJ2-7
V: TRBV5-1
size: many
D: TRBD1
DNA: TGCGCCAGCAGCCCCGGGACAGTTCCTTCCTACGAGCAGTACTTC
CDR3: CASSPGTVPSYEQYF

J: TRBJ1-6
V: TRBV3-1
size: many
D: .
DNA: TGTGCCAGCAGCCAAGATCGACCGTTTCTCTCCTATAATTCACCCCTCCACTTT
CDR3: CASSQDRPFLSYNSPLHF

J: TRBJ1-6
V: TRBV28
size: many
D: TRBD1
DNA: TGTGCCAGCAGTGTTCCGGGACAGGGGGCAAATAATTCACCCCTCCACTTT
CDR3: CASSVPGQGANNSPLHF

J: TRBJ1-1
V: TRBV20-1
size: .
D: .
DNA: TGCAGTGCCCGGGCCGAACCGAACACTGAAGCTTTCTTT
CDR3: CSARAEPNTEAFF

J: TRBJ2-3
V: TRBV12-3/TRBV12-4
size: .
D: TRBD2
DNA: TGTGCCAGCAGCTCCGCCCAGCGGGGGGGCGCAGATACGCAGTATTTT
CDR3: CASSSAQRGGADTQYF

J: TRBJ2-2
V: TRBV6-1
size: many
D: .
DNA: TGTGCCAGCAGGTGGATCGGGGAGCTGTTTTTT
CDR3: CASRWIGELFF

J: TRBJ1-1
V: TRBV2
size: many
D: .
DNA: TGTGCCACCCATCGTACAGGGTTGGAAACTGAAGCTTTCTTT
CDR3: CATHRTGLETEAFF

J: TRBJ2-3
V: TRBV12-3/TRBV12-4
size: .
D: .
DNA: TGTGCCAGCAGTTTCTTGGGGGCCATCTATACGCAGTATTTT
CDR3: CASSFLGAIYTQYF

J: TRBJ1-1
V: TRBV7-8
size: .
D: TRBD1
DNA: TGTGCCAGCAGCTTAGCAGGCCAGGGGGCGGGCGTTGAAGCTTTCTTT
CDR3: CASSLAGQGAGVEAFF

J: TRBJ2-7
V: TRBV4-3
size: many
D: .
DNA: TGCGCCAGCAGCCCCCGGACGAGCTCCTACGAGCAGTACTTC
CDR3: CASSPRTSSYEQYF

J: TRBJ1-1
V: TRBV7-2
size: many
D: .
DNA: TGTGCCAGCAGCTTAGCGGGGGGGCCCATGAACACTGAAGCTTTCTTT
CDR3: CASSLAGGPMNTEAFF

J: TRBJ1-3
V: TRBV5-4
size: many
D: .
DNA: TGTGCCAGCAGCTTGACAGGACGTAGAAACACCATATATTTT
CDR3: CASSLTGRRNTIYF

J: TRBJ2-6
V: TRBV19
size: many
D: .
DNA: TGTGCCAGTAGCATGACAGGTGCTGGGGCCAACGTCCTGACTTTC
CDR3: CASSMTGAGANVLTF

J: TRBJ1-2
V: TRBV20-1
size: many
D: .
DNA: TGCAGTGCTCCCAAATTAGGCTCGGGAGGAGACTATGGCTACACCTTC
CDR3: CSAPKLGSGGDYGYTF

J: TRBJ2-1
V: TRBV12-3/TRBV12-4
size: .
D: TRBD2
DNA: TGTGCCAGCAGTTTAGGCCCGCTAGCGGGAGGGAAAAATGAGCAGTTCTTC
CDR3: CASSLGPLAGGKNEQFF

J: TRBJ2-1
V: TRBV19
size: many
D: .
DNA: TGTGCCAGTAGTAGGGCGCAAGGACGGAGTGAGCAGTTCTTC
CDR3: CASSRAQGRSEQFF

J: TRBJ2-1
V: TRBV7-3
size: many
D: TRBD2
DNA: TGTGCCAGCAGCTTAATGGAAGGGCGGGAGAAGTTCTTC
CDR3: CASSLMEGREKFF

J: TRBJ1-2
V: TRBV20-1
size: medium-sized
D: TRBD1
DNA: TGCAGTGCTCGACAGGGGACCGATGGCTACACCTTC
CDR3: CSARQGTDGYTF

J: TRBJ2-5
V: TRBV20-1
size: few
D: TRBD2
DNA: TGCAGTGCTAGATCTAGCGGGGGACCCCTACACTTC
CDR3: CSARSSGGPLHF

J: TRBJ2-7
V: TRBV29-1
size: many
D: TRBD2
DNA: TGCAGCGTAGACACTAGCGGATCCAGGGAGCAGTACTTC
CDR3: CSVDTSGSREQYF

J: TRBJ1-6
V: TRBV7-2
size: many
D: .
DNA: TGTGCCAGCAGCTTAGCTGGACAAGCTAATTCACCCCTCCACTTT
CDR3: CASSLAGQANSPLHF

J: TRBJ2-2
V: TRBV19
size: many
D: TRBD2
DNA: TGTGCCAGTAGTATACCTCCCTTCCCGTTGGCGGGGGCCGGGGAGCTGTTTTTT
CDR3: CASSIPPFPLAGAGELFF

J: TRBJ1-1
V: TRBV7-9
size: many
D: .
DNA: TGTGCCAGCAGCTTAGATGGCAGCATGAACACTGAAGCTTTCTTT
CDR3: CASSLDGSMNTEAFF

J: TRBJ2-1
V: TRBV11-2
size: many
D: TRBD2
DNA: TGTGCCAGCAGCTTGGGGACTAGCGGGTTGAATGAGCAGTTCTTC
CDR3: CASSLGTSGLNEQFF

J: TRBJ1-2
V: TRBV7-9
size: .
D: .
DNA: TGTGCCAGCAGCTGGGCTAACTATGGCTACACCTTC
CDR3: CASSWANYGYTF

J: TRBJ2-1
V: TRBV6-1
size: many
D: TRBD2
DNA: TGTGCCAGCAGTACCGGGACTAGCGGGCCCCGGGAGCAGTTCTTC
CDR3: CASSTGTSGPREQFF

J: TRBJ2-3
V: TRBV27
size: many
D: .
DNA: TGTGCCAGCAGTTTAGGGGGGGCGGAAGCAGATACGCAGTATTTT
CDR3: CASSLGGAEADTQYF

J: TRBJ1-2
V: TRBV3-1
size: many
D: .
DNA: TGTGCCAGCAGCCGGGCAGAGGCTAACTATGGCTACACCTTC
CDR3: CASSRAEANYGYTF

J: TRBJ2-6
V: TRBV3-1
size: many
D: TRBD2
DNA: TGTGCCAGCTCCGGGGGGGTAGAAGGGGCCAACGTCCTGACTTTC
CDR3: CASSGGVEGANVLTF

J: TRBJ1-2
V: TRBV20-1
size: many
D: .
DNA: TGCAGTGCTAGGGACGGCCCGGGTGGCTACACCTTC
CDR3: CSARDGPGGYTF

J: TRBJ2-1
V: TRBV10-1
size: .
D: .
DNA: TGCGCCAGCAGCGACCGCACCGGGACTAGAGGGGGCAATGAGCAGTTCTTT
CDR3: CASSDRTGTRGGNEQFF

J: TRBJ2-1
V: TRBV5-1
size: many
D: .
DNA: TGCGCCAGCAGCTCCGGACAGATCAATGAAGTTCTGATCGAGCAGTTCTTC
CDR3: CASSSGQINEVLIEQFF

J: TRBJ2-5
V: TRBV7-8
size: few
D: .
DNA: TGTGCCAGCAGCTTTTTCCGAAGGGAGACCCAGTACTTC
CDR3: CASSFFRRETQYF

J: TRBJ2-3
V: TRBV7-2
size: many
D: TRBD1
DNA: TGTGCCAGCAGCTACTCCGGGACAGGGCTGGCAGATACGCAGTATTTT
CDR3: CASSYSGTGLADTQYF

J: TRBJ2-1
V: TRBV11-2
size: many
D: .
DNA: TGTGCCAGCAGCCCCAAGGTGGGGAAAGACAATGAGCAGTTCTTC
CDR3: CASSPKVGKDNEQFF

J: TRBJ2-1
V: TRBV7-3
size: .
D: .
DNA: TGTGCCAGCAGCTTATTAGGTAGCGGAGGAAACAATGAGCAGTTCTTC
CDR3: CASSLLGSGGNNEQFF

J: TRBJ2-1
V: TRBV5-1
size: few
D: .
DNA: TGCGCCAGCAGCTTGGACGACGTAATGTATGAGCAGTTCTTC
CDR3: CASSLDDVMYEQFF

J: TRBJ1-2
V: TRBV27
size: few
D: .
DNA: TGTGCCAGCAGTCCCCTGGACAGCTCTAACTATGGCTACACCTTC
CDR3: CASSPLDSSNYGYTF

J: TRBJ2-7
V: TRBV5-4
size: many
D: TRBD2
DNA: TGTGCCAGCAGCCGTTCCGGGGGGATCGCCTACGAGCAGTACTTC
CDR3: CASSRSGGIAYEQYF

J: TRBJ2-2
V: TRBV29-1
size: .
D: .
DNA: TGCAGCGCCCGAGCCTCTAGTATCGGCGGGGAGCTGTTTTTT
CDR3: CSARASSIGGELFF

J: TRBJ2-2
V: TRBV7-3
size: few
D: .
DNA: TGTGCCAGCAAAAGGGAGAACACCGGGGAGCTGTTTTTT
CDR3: CASKRENTGELFF

J: TRBJ1-4
V: TRBV11-2
size: many
D: .
DNA: TGTGCCAGCAGCTTGGGGAGGGGATCAGAAAAACTGTTTTTT
CDR3: CASSLGRGSEKLFF

J: TRBJ2-1
V: TRBV25-1
size: many
D: TRBD1
DNA: TGTGCCAGCAGCTTAGGACAGGGGAACTACAATGAGCAGTTCTTC
CDR3: CASSLGQGNYNEQFF

J: TRBJ1-5
V: TRBV12-3/TRBV12-4
size: many
D: TRBD1
DNA: TGTGCCAGCAGTGGCAGGGGGCGCTTACAGCCCCAGCATTTT
CDR3: CASSGRGRLQPQHF

J: TRBJ2-1
V: TRBV28
size: many
D: .
DNA: TGTGCCAGCAGTTTCTCTAGCGCGAACAATGAGCAGTTCTTC
CDR3: CASSFSSANNEQFF

J: TRBJ1-2
V: TRBV10-3
size: many
D: .
DNA: TGTGCCATCAGCCCGGACAGCCTCTATGGCTACACCTTC
CDR3: CAISPDSLYGYTF

J: TRBJ2-2
V: TRBV9
size: few
D: TRBD1
DNA: TGTGCCAGCAGCGCTTCCGGCAGGGGGATCACCGGGGAGCTGTTTTTT
CDR3: CASSASGRGITGELFF

J: TRBJ1-5
V: TRBV6-2/TRBV6-3
size: many
D: TRBD1
DNA: TGTGCCAGCAGTTCCGCCAGGGGGAAAAATCAGCCCCAGCATTTT
CDR3: CASSSARGKNQPQHF

J: TRBJ2-5
V: TRBV3-1
size: many
D: TRBD2
DNA: TGTGCCAGCAGCCCGGGAGGAGAGACCCAGTACTTC
CDR3: CASSPGGETQYF

J: TRBJ2-7
V: TRBV20-1
size: .
D: .
DNA: TGCAGTGGTGCGACAGGCGACGAGCAGTACTTC
CDR3: CSGATGDEQYF

J: TRBJ2-1
V: TRBV24-1
size: many
D: TRBD2
DNA: TGTGCCACCAGTGTTGCGGGAGTCGAACGGGAGCAGTTCTTC
CDR3: CATSVAGVEREQFF

J: TRBJ2-7
V: TRBV18
size: many
D: TRBD1
DNA: TGTGCCAGCTCAGGGACACAGGGGATTAAGACCCTCGAGCAGTACTTC
CDR3: CASSGTQGIKTLEQYF

J: TRBJ2-3
V: TRBV7-2
size: many
D: TRBD2
DNA: TGTGCCAGCACCCAACGGGGACTAGCGGGGGATACGCAGTATTTT
CDR3: CASTQRGLAGDTQYF